This TCR beta chain was documented in a study of T cell responses to AZD1222 COVID-19 vaccine. On the study more broadly: Pooled together were second doses at about 4 or about 12 weeks.

The V gene lost 2 bases and the J gene lost 4 bases, with 11 bases spanning the gap. The CDR3 spans 13 residues. Germline V gene lookup returns CDR1 SQVTM and CDR2 ANQGSEA. TCRdb keeps only in-frame clones here, not all; method: immunoSEQ multiplex PCR. In the table there are 95,000 to 150,000 clones, around 90% of which are singletons. Worth noting for this clone: Its antigen is unidentified.

Study-wide results and caveats: The sample set comprised mostly white British donors with more females, and clonal diversity was possibly underestimated. Unmutated variant regions are reportedly the target of nearly half of TCRs that are spike-specific. After the peak T cell response, and only then, were repertoires sampled.

The receptor was derived from an adult in good health. This rearrangement joins TRBV29-1 to TRBJ1-1; TRBD1 might be the D (6 bases). This sample comprised peripheral blood, obtained on day 0 of AZD1222 vaccination. The CDR3 spells CSVESQGGTEAFF. The CDR3 DNA is TGCAGCGTTGAATCCCAAGGGGGCACTGAAGCTTTCTTT. Combining the CDR3 with reference TRBV29-1 and TRBJ1-1 gives the whole variable domain SAVISQKPSRDICQRGTSLTIQCQVDSQVTMMFWYRQQPGQSLTLIATANQGSEATYESGFVIDKFPISRPNLTFSTLTVSNMSPEDSSIYLCSVESQGGTEAFFGQGTRLTVV.